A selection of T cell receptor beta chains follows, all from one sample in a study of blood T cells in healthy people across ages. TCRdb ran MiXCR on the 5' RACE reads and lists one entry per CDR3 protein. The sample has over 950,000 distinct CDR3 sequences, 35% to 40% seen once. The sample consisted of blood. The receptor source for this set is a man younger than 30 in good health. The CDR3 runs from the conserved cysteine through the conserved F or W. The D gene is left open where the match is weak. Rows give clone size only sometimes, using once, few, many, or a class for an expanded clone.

cdr3_aa: CASRPVQPVSSYNSPLHF
cdr3_nt: TGTGCCAGCAGACCCGTCCAGCCCGTGTCCTCCTATAATTCACCCCTCCACTTT
v_call: TRBV28
clone_size: -
j_call: TRBJ1-6
d_call: -

cdr3_aa: CASSQDRGLPEAFF
cdr3_nt: TGCGCCAGCAGCCAAGATCGCGGTTTGCCTGAAGCTTTCTTT
v_call: TRBV4-3
clone_size: -
j_call: TRBJ1-1
d_call: -

cdr3_aa: CSAGARDGSTDTQYF
cdr3_nt: TGCAGTGCTGGAGCGAGGGACGGGAGTACAGATACGCAGTATTTT
v_call: TRBV20-1
clone_size: -
j_call: TRBJ2-3
d_call: -

cdr3_aa: CASSLAGLAGGTDTQYF
cdr3_nt: TGTGCCAGCAGCTTAGCGGGACTAGCGGGGGGCACAGATACGCAGTATTTT
v_call: TRBV7-2
clone_size: once
j_call: TRBJ2-3
d_call: TRBD2

cdr3_aa: CASSGDRWRNQPQHF
cdr3_nt: TGTGCCAGCTCCGGCGACCGATGGAGAAATCAGCCCCAGCATTTT
v_call: TRBV18
clone_size: -
j_call: TRBJ1-5
d_call: -

cdr3_aa: CSAGRQGAYNEQFF
cdr3_nt: TGCAGTGCTGGGAGACAGGGGGCCTACAATGAGCAGTTCTTC
v_call: TRBV20-1
clone_size: few
j_call: TRBJ2-1
d_call: TRBD1

cdr3_aa: CASSQDGSGTGLGYTF
cdr3_nt: TGTGCCAGCAGCCAAGATGGCTCCGGGACAGGGCTGGGCTACACCTTC
v_call: TRBV4-2
clone_size: -
j_call: TRBJ1-2
d_call: TRBD1

cdr3_aa: CASSPSRDSYNSPLHF
cdr3_nt: TGTGCCAGCAGCCCGTCCCGGGACAGTTATAATTCACCCCTCCACTTT
v_call: TRBV7-2
clone_size: few
j_call: TRBJ1-6
d_call: TRBD1

cdr3_aa: CASSQDLQGEAFF
cdr3_nt: TGCGCCAGCAGCCAAGATCTACAGGGTGAAGCTTTCTTT
v_call: TRBV4-3
clone_size: -
j_call: TRBJ1-1
d_call: -

cdr3_aa: CASRPTGGLGYTF
cdr3_nt: TGTGCCAGCAGACCGACAGGGGGACTTGGCTACACCTTC
v_call: TRBV7-9
clone_size: few
j_call: TRBJ1-2
d_call: TRBD1

cdr3_aa: CASSQGTPPDTQYF
cdr3_nt: TGCGCCAGCAGCCAAGGGACGCCCCCCGATACGCAGTATTTT
v_call: TRBV4-3
clone_size: -
j_call: TRBJ2-3
d_call: -

cdr3_aa: CASSFRLRGYTF
cdr3_nt: TGTGCCAGCAGTTTTAGGCTAAGGGGCTACACCTTC
v_call: TRBV28
clone_size: -
j_call: TRBJ1-2
d_call: -

cdr3_aa: CASSLTGGPYNEKLFF
cdr3_nt: TGTGCCAGCAGCCTAACAGGGGGCCCCTATAATGAAAAACTGTTTTTT
v_call: TRBV27
clone_size: -
j_call: TRBJ1-4
d_call: TRBD1